The 13 T cell receptor beta chains in this list originate from one sample, sequenced in a study of Ad26.COV2.S vaccination and SARS-CoV-2 variants. Only in-frame clones appear in the TCRdb table, and some are missing; sequencing was by immunoSEQ multiplex PCR. Of 410,000 or so clones listed, about nine tenths are singletons. Treatment defined: roughly 20 received Ad26.COV2.S at low or high dose, single or two shots; about 5 received placebo; per-sample allocation not given. Sample collection was performed on day 63 after the first vaccine or placebo injection. The specimen comprised peripheral blood, sampled in a trial of Ad26.COV2.S vaccine versus placebo. These receptors came from a person aged 18-60 years who received the Ad26.COV2.S COVID-19 vaccine or a placebo.

The chain carries TRBV7-3 and TRBJ2-2; weak D call: TRBD1 (6 bases). Germline CDR1 SGHTA, CDR2 FQGTGA. The CDR3 runs to 15 residues. Trimming took off 2 bases at V and 1 base at J, with 8 bases between the two ends. The CDR3 DNA follows: TGTGCCAGCAGCTTAGGGACACAGAACACCGGGGAGCTGTTTTTT. Protein: CASSLGTQNTGELFF.

The chain combines TRBV12-5 with TRBJ2-1, with TRBD2 matching 14 bases. The CDR3 covers 16 residues. Germline lookup yields CDR1 LGHNT and CDR2 FRNRAP. The V and J ends lost 5 bases and 6 bases, in that order; junction bases with no gene match: 6. The CDR3, as DNA: TGTGCTAGTGGTCCCGGACTAGCGGGAGGCCCCAATGAGCAGTTCTTC. Amino acids: CASGPGLAGGPNEQFF.

The CDR3 loop reads CAISGERYSYNEQFF. CDR3 bases: TGTGCCATCAGTGGAGAGCGATACTCCTACAATGAGCAGTTCTTC. This rearrangement joins TRBV10-3 to TRBJ2-1, with no clear D. Germline-derived CDR1 and CDR2 are ENHRY and SYGVKD. Trimming cost V 4 bases and J 0 bases, with 10 bases left between them. The CDR3 consists of 15 residues.

The chain uses TRBV2 and TRBJ2-5, with 7 bases identical to TRBD2. Looked up from germline, CDR1 is SNHLY and CDR2 is FYNNEI. Germline trimming cut 7 bases from V and 3 bases from J; bases unmatched to any gene: 5. CDR3 length: 13 amino acids. CDR3: CASIGLAEETQYF. CDR3 DNA: TGTGCCAGCATCGGCCTAGCGGAAGAGACCCAGTACTTC.

The chain recombines TRBV4-3 with TRBJ1-2; TRBD1 is a possible D gene (5 bases). The CDR3 sequence is 14 residues long. Trimming left V 0 bases short and J 8 bases short, with 13 bases between. Germline assignment: CDR1 LGHNA and CDR2 YSLEER. CDR3 in amino acids: CASSQDEGLGGYTF. CDR3 sequence (DNA): TGCGCCAGCAGCCAAGACGAGGGGTTAGGGGGCTACACCTTC.

The chain carries TRBV19 and TRBJ1-1; TRBD1 matches 7 bases. Per germline, CDR1 LNHDA and CDR2 SQIVND (reference sequence). Trimming removed 5 bases from V and 3 bases from J; junction bases left unmatched: 6. This CDR3 has 14 residues. CDR3 bases: TGTGCCAGTAGTGCACAGGGGTTGGACACTGAAGCTTTCTTT. Its translation is CASSAQGLDTEAFF.

This rearrangement joins TRBV9 to TRBJ2-1; maybe TRBD2 (5 bases). Trimming removed 6 bases at V and 6 bases at J, with 19 bases between. The CDR3 loop spans 15 amino acids. The germline V gene has CDR1 SGDLS and CDR2 YYNGEE. CDR3 nucleotide sequence: TGTGCCAGCACAAAAGGATTACTAGTTTCCAATGAGCAGTTCTTC. The encoded protein is CASTKGLLVSNEQFF.

This clone was detected only a few times. This chain uses TRBV5-1 with TRBJ2-7; TRBD2 might be the D (6 bases). This CDR3 is built from 13 residues. V shed 5 bases and J shed 4 bases, with 13 bases lying between them. The V gene's germline CDR1 is SGHRS and CDR2 YFSETQ. The CDR3 sequence is CASSQRELYEQYF. The CDR3 bases are TGCGCCAGCAGTCAACGGGAGTTGTACGAGCAGTACTTC.

A single count supports this clone. This chain connects TRBV5-5 to TRBJ2-1, with D perhaps matching TRBD2 (6 bases). Trimming removed 2 bases at V and 6 bases at J, with 12 bases between. In germline, CDR1 is SGHKS, CDR2 YYEKEE (reference sequence). This CDR3 has 14 residues. CDR3 nucleotides: TGTGCCAGCAGCTTCCGCGGGATAGGCAATGAGCAGTTCTTC. Translation: CASSFRGIGNEQFF.

This clone has a handful of counts. An end of the junction does not agree with germline; a read error may underlie this. The chain combines TRBV7-7 with TRBJ1-5; D possibly corresponds to TRBD1 (5 bases). Germline CDR1 is SSHAT and CDR2 is FNYEAQ (reference sequence). This CDR3 region has 16 residues. CDR3 amino acids: CASSLVEGNSNQPQHF. The CDR3 DNA reads TGTGCTAGCAGCTTAGTTGAGGGGAATAGCAATCAGCCCCAGCATTTT.

The rearrangement joins TRBV30 to TRBJ2-7; perhaps TRBD1 as D (6 bases). V was shortened by 5 bases and J by 2 bases, with 13 bases between the two germline ends. From germline, CDR1 is GTSNPN and CDR2 SVGIG (reference sequence). CDR3 length: 13 residues. CDR3 sequence reads: CAWETGQTYEQYF. The CDR3 DNA reads TGTGCCTGGGAAACGGGACAAACCTACGAGCAGTACTTC.

The chain joins TRBV20-1 to TRBJ2-1, with D perhaps matching TRBD2 (7 bases). V was cut by 6 bases and J by 6 bases, with 9 bases left in between. The length of the CDR3 is 11 residues. Germline V gene data show CDR1 as DFQATT and CDR2 as SNEGSKA (reference sequence). The CDR3 is CSAAGANEQFF. The CDR3 nucleotides are TGCAGTGCCGCGGGGGCCAATGAGCAGTTCTTC.

The rearrangement uses TRBV6-2 or TRBV6-3 and TRBJ2-7; D unresolved. Trimming took off 0 bases at V and 2 bases at J, with 8 bases between the two ends. Germline V lookup: CDR1 MNHEY, CDR2 SVGEGT. The CDR3 loop spans 14 amino acids. CDR3 sequence reads: CASSYSGRAYEQYF. CDR3 nucleotides: TGTGCCAGCAGTTACTCGGGCAGAGCCTACGAGCAGTACTTC.